This T cell receptor (beta chain) stems from a study of blood T cell repertoires in COVID-19. Study-level information: Spain, Italy and the United States supplied samples that represented acute and convalescent COVID-19. T cells, B-cell-depleted T cells, or PBMCs provided the cDNA or gDNA that served as material.

The CDR3 is made up of 15 amino acids. With V trimmed by 2 bases and J by 6 bases, 4 bases remained unmatched. CDR1 and CDR2 (germline): SEHNR, FQNEAQ (reference sequence). Everyone who took part was about 18 to 90 years old, and they came from 24 US areas. Two negative PCRs, clearance, or symptom resolution characterized the recovered Cohort 3 donors. Some clones are missing from TCRdb's copy, which holds only in-frame ones; the method was immunoSEQ multiplex PCR. The sample holds 180,000 or so clones; over 80% are singletons and the top ten take roughly 13%. The clonotype originates from a woman aged 55-70 years who had recovered from COVID-19. The V gene is TRBV7-9, the J gene TRBJ2-3; 11 bases fit TRBD2. The sample consisted of PBMCs or T cells enriched from blood (not recorded which). Here the CDR3 reads CASSLTGTSGDTQYF. CDR3 nucleotides: TGTGCCAGCAGCTTAACCGGGACTAGCGGTGATACGCAGTATTTT.